This T cell receptor beta chain was recovered during a study of spatial heterogeneity in lung cancer. For the study at large: Each time, sequencing found more beta-chain sequences than alpha-chain sequences. On average, each unique TCR and UMI combination appeared more than ten times in raw reads.

Regarding time point: sample taken at primary tumor resection. No cells were sorted before sequencing. The whole RNA sequenced was extracted from tumor, nontumor lung or frozen PBMC. This clonotype was recorded many times. Its antigen is unidentified. General study points: Resection blood, more than follow-up blood, showed ubiquitous expanded tumor TCRs.

This CDR3 spans 15 amino acids. V lost 3 bases and J 0 bases, leaving 10 bases between the germline ends. Each molecule of TCR cDNA was tagged with one unique molecular identifier. TCRdb processed the 5' RACE reads anew with MiXCR; each CDR3 protein has one entry. The repertoire has 65,000 to 85,000 distinct CDR3 sequences, around 21% of them found once; the top ten carry around 5.9%. The chain links TRBV12-3 or TRBV12-4 to TRBJ2-3; unclear D gene. The sample in question was PBMCs, obtained at surgery. The TCR originated in a male donor with early-stage non-small cell lung cancer. In DNA, the CDR3 is TGTGCCAGCAGTTTGGAGACTTTTAGCACAGATACGCAGTATTTT. Translation: CASSLETFSTDTQYF.